This record looks at one T cell receptor beta chain sequence and its context. Its target antigen remains unknown. Base quality data are lacking; no much larger clone is found one base away. This sample stems from a study of CD8 T cells in ankylosing spondylitis (dated by TCRdb to about 2017). Turning to the overall study: T cell receptor beta repertoires were profiled in healthy donors and ankylosing spondylitis patients so that disease-linked TCR variants could be found. The full study cohort was made up of 20 to 25 ankylosing spondylitis patients and some 100 healthy donors. Peripheral blood was sampled, and synovial fluid was additionally collected from ankylosing spondylitis patients.

From the cysteine up to the phenylalanine, the CDR3 has a length of 16 residues. The CDR3 DNA has 48 bases and is translated from base 1. CDR1 and CDR2 are read off the germline V gene as SNHLY and FYNNEI. V ends up 2 bases short and J 7 bases short, with an unmatched junction base count of 9. Data came from an Illumina HiSeq 2500. TCR beta libraries were prepared by quantitative 5'-RACE with molecular barcodes. As for the original processing: A new computational method, built on a probabilistic model of VDJ rearrangement, was used to identify disease-linked TCR variants. The raw public data were reprocessed by TCRdb itself: fastp quality trimming at Q25, MiXCR clonotype calling, in-frame beta chains only. Every distinct CDR3 protein forms one entry, paired with its most common genes and DNA. In this record, the V and J calls reflect TCRdb's handling and not the investigators' own analysis. This sample lists 75,000 to 95,000 distinct CDR3 sequences; about 8.1% were detected once. The leading ten clones occupy over 25% of the sample.

Broader findings and caveats from the paper: The disease-linked clones were reported as significantly enriched in matched synovial fluid samples from ankylosing spondylitis patients. The disease-linked clones showed a CD8+ phenotype and occurred at relatively low frequencies in peripheral blood. Some motif variants were previously reported in synovial fluid and blood of reactive arthritis patients, suggesting common disease-initiation mechanisms. Blood from ankylosing spondylitis patients appeared to be characterized by a TCR beta motif made up of eight highly homologous amino acid variants.

The chain links TRBV2 with TRBJ2-1, with 9 bases matching TRBD2. The sequenced material came from blood, either unsorted or a sorted T cell fraction (not recorded which). This TCR was sampled from a male donor with ankylosing spondylitis. The CDR3 has the sequence CASSEPREGPRNEQFF. In nucleotides, the sequence is TGTGCCAGCAGTGAACCGCGGGAGGGCCCTCGTAATGAGCAGTTCTTC.